Below, 30 T cell receptor beta chains from the same sample are listed, as sequenced in a study of blood T cell repertoires in COVID-19. The table came from immunoSEQ multiplex PCR; TCRdb's copy has only in-frame clones and leaves some out. Among around 60,000 clones listed, over 75% were seen once. Sequenced material: peripheral blood. The origin of the receptors is a man older than 75 with active or convalescent COVID-19.

This clone was detected only once. This chain's CDR3 is CASSPPGGNGELFF. The CDR3, as DNA: TGTGCCAGCTCACCACCAGGGGGCAACGGGGAGCTGTTTTTT. The gene calls are TRBV18 and TRBJ2-2; 7 nucleotides line up with TRBD1. V dropped 0 bases and J dropped 7; count of bases not matched to a gene: 2. CDR1 and CDR2 from the germline V gene are KGHSH and LQKENI. CDR3 length: 14 amino acids. The entire variable domain, with the rest obtained from reference TRBV18 and TRBJ2-2, is as follows: NAGVMQNPRHLVRRRGQEARLRCSPMKGHSHVYWYRQLPEEGLKFMVYLQKENIIDESGMPKERFSAEFPKEGPSILRIQQVVRGDSAAYFCASSPPGGNGELFFGEGSRLTVL.

The chain uses TRBV18 and TRBJ1-5; possible D gene TRBD1, 5 bases. The CDR3 sequence is 13 residues long. Germline V gives CDR1 KGHSH, CDR2 LQKENI. V was cut by 6 bases and J by 5 bases, with 11 bases left in between. CDR3 sequence: CASSFSRDQPQHF. CDR3 in DNA: TGTGCCAGCTCTTTTTCCAGGGATCAGCCCCAGCATTTT.

This clone has just a few counts. The gene calls are TRBV28 and TRBJ2-2; possibly TRBD1 for D (5 bases). The V end was cut by 8 bases, the J end by 1 base, with 11 bases between. The CDR3 is made up of 14 amino acids. Per germline, CDR1 MDHEN and CDR2 SYDVKM. The CDR3 sequence is CASGSGQNTGELFF. Written as DNA, the CDR3 is TGTGCCAGCGGCTCTGGACAGAACACCGGGGAGCTGTTTTTT.

The gene calls are TRBV3-1 (or the pseudogene TRBV3-2) and TRBJ2-3; D not certain. Germline assignment: CDR1 LGHDT and CDR2 YNNKEL (reference sequence). This CDR3 contains 14 residues. Trimming removed 4 bases at V and 2 bases at J, with 10 bases between. DNA of the CDR3: TGTGCCAGCAGCCTCCTGGCGGACACAGATACGCAGTATTTT. This translates into CASSLLADTDTQYF.

CDR3 region: CASEGTGRYGYTF. CDR3 in DNA: TGTGCCAGCGAGGGGACAGGGCGCTATGGCTACACCTTC. The chain has TRBV2 and TRBJ1-2, with 9 nucleotides matching TRBD1. Germline V gene data show CDR1 as SNHLY and CDR2 as FYNNEI. The length of the CDR3 is 13 residues. Trimming removed 8 bases from V and 4 bases from J; junction bases left unmatched: 5.

The chain combines TRBV9 with TRBJ2-1; TRBD2 agrees at 7 bases. The CDR3 extends over 16 amino acids. The germline gives CDR1 SGDLS, CDR2 YYNGEE. V lost 0 bases, J lost 6 bases, and 9 bases stayed unmatched. The CDR3 region is CASSVGGRGSGNEQFF. The CDR3 DNA follows: TGTGCCAGCAGCGTAGGGGGACGCGGGAGTGGCAATGAGCAGTTCTTC.

The rearrangement uses TRBV5-5 and TRBJ2-7, with 8 bases fitting TRBD2. CDR3 length: 15 amino acids. V lost 5 bases and J lost 3; bases outside the gene matches: 10. Germline V gene data show CDR1 as SGHKS and CDR2 as YYEKEE (reference sequence). As DNA, the CDR3 is TGTGCCAGCAGGGGATCAGCGGGAGAGGTCTACGAGCAGTACTTC. It specifies CASRGSAGEVYEQYF.

V gene TRBV7-6 combines with J gene TRBJ2-7; D perhaps matches TRBD2 (5 bases). The CDR3 is 18 amino acids. From germline, CDR1 is SGHVS and CDR2 FNYEAQ. V shed 0 bases and J shed 1 base, with 19 bases lying between them. The CDR3 nucleotides are TGTGCCAGCAGCTTAGCGTCACGGGGTGGTTCCGAGTCCTACGAGCAGTACTTC. This gives the protein CASSLASRGGSESYEQYF.

This clone is a singleton in its sample. The chain employs TRBV11-2 and TRBJ1-6; 8 bases map to TRBD1. CDR1 is SGHAT and CDR2 is FQNNGV in the germline V gene. Germline trimming cut 6 bases from V and 12 bases from J; bases unmatched to any gene: 13. The CDR3 covers 15 residues. The CDR3 DNA reads as TGTGCCAGCAGACCCCACAGGGGGTCCCCTAGACCCCTCCACTTT. Amino acid sequence: CASRPHRGSPRPLHF.

The chain links TRBV3-1 (or the pseudogene TRBV3-2) to TRBJ1-5, with a weak D call TRBD1 (5 bases). Trimming removed 3 bases at V and 0 bases at J, with 12 bases between. The CDR3 covers 16 residues. Germline V gives CDR1 LGHDT, CDR2 YNNKEL (reference sequence). CDR3 DNA: TGTGCCAGCAGCCAGCGCCCCCAGGGTAGCAATCAGCCCCAGCATTTT. Amino acid sequence: CASSQRPQGSNQPQHF.

The gene calls are TRBV28 and TRBJ1-5, with TRBD1 matching over 9 bases. Trimming at V came to 8 bases and at J to 4 bases, leaving 18 bases not matched to a gene. Germline V gene data show CDR1 as MDHEN and CDR2 as SYDVKM. The CDR3 runs to 18 residues. CDR3 loop: CASYTGGDPEGWNQPQHF. CDR3 in DNA: TGTGCCAGCTACACAGGGGGCGACCCAGAGGGGTGGAATCAGCCCCAGCATTTT.

V gene TRBV7-2 combines with J gene TRBJ1-5; maybe TRBD1 (5 bases). Germline-derived CDR1 and CDR2 are SGHTA and FQGNSA. Trimming took 3 bases from V and 4 from J, leaving 13 bases between them. This CDR3 contains 15 residues. The CDR3 region is CASSLGTQGNQPQHF. The CDR3 nucleotides read TGTGCCAGCAGCTTGGGAACCCAGGGTAATCAGCCCCAGCATTTT.

This clone was seen only once. The chain couples TRBV3-1 (or the pseudogene TRBV3-2) to TRBJ2-3; 8 bases align to TRBD2. The ends lost 1 base at V and 6 bases at J; junction bases unmatched: 12. The CDR3 consists of 17 residues. In germline, CDR1 is LGHDT, CDR2 YNNKEL (reference sequence). The CDR3 is CASSQGPSSGGGDTQYF. For the CDR3, the DNA is TGTGCCAGCAGCCAAGGTCCATCCAGCGGGGGAGGTGATACGCAGTATTTT.

This clone was counted once. The chain employs TRBV6-9 and TRBJ1-1, with D possibly TRBD1 on 5 matching bases. Germline CDR1 MNHGY, CDR2 SVAAGI. The V end lost 5 bases, the J end lost 2 bases, and 27 bases lay between the germline ends. The CDR3 is made up of 19 amino acids. The CDR3 sequence is CASSNKGSDPPLDNTEAFF. DNA of the CDR3: TGTGCCAGCAGTAATAAGGGGTCTGACCCCCCCCTGGACAACACTGAAGCTTTCTTT.

The rearrangement joins TRBV7-9 to TRBJ2-7, with D unclear. V was pared by 1 base and J by 6 bases, with 16 bases between. The CDR3 is 15 residues long. Germline V lookup: CDR1 SEHNR, CDR2 FQNEAQ (reference sequence). The CDR3 sequence is CASSLGALIFAEQYF. Here the CDR3 DNA reads TGTGCCAGCAGCTTAGGAGCCCTCATTTTTGCCGAGCAGTACTTC. The whole variable domain, remainder taken from reference TRBV7-9 and TRBJ2-7, is DTGVSQNPRHKITKRGQNVTFRCDPISEHNRLYWYRQTLGQGPEFLTYFQNEAQLEKSRLLSDRFSAERPKGSFSTLEIQRTEQGDSAMYLCASSLGALIFAEQYFGPGTRLTVT.

This clone was observed once. Here the CDR3 reads CASGSASGLVYNEQFF. DNA of the CDR3: TGTGCCAGTGGAAGCGCTAGCGGACTCGTATACAATGAGCAGTTCTTC. The chain joins TRBV19 to TRBJ2-1, with 7 bases lining up with TRBD2. There are 16 residues in the CDR3. Germline loops: CDR1 LNHDA, CDR2 SQIVND (reference sequence). With V trimmed by 8 bases and J by 4 bases, 14 bases remained unmatched.

The chain uses TRBV10-1 and TRBJ2-1, with TRBD1 identical over 7 bases. Trimming removed 3 bases from V and 8 bases from J; junction bases left unmatched: 13. Per germline, CDR1 WNHNN and CDR2 SYGVQD (reference sequence). The CDR3 covers 16 residues. Here the CDR3 reads CASSEPARGIVYEQFF. CDR3 nucleotide sequence: TGCGCCAGCAGTGAACCCGCCAGGGGGATTGTGTATGAGCAGTTCTTC.

The V and J genes are TRBV5-8 and TRBJ2-7; 9 nucleotides align to TRBD1. The CDR3 sequence is 14 residues long. From germline, CDR1 is SGHTS and CDR2 YDEGEE. V was clipped by 3 bases and J by 7 bases; unmatched bases: 8. In nucleotides, the CDR3 is TGTGCCAGCAGCTGGTGGGGACAGGGACGAGAGCAGTACTTC. It translates to CASSWWGQGREQYF. The full variable domain, in which reference TRBV5-8 and TRBJ2-7 provide the parts outside the CDR3, is EAGVTQSPTHLIKTRGQQATLRCSPISGHTSVYWYQQALGLGLQFLLWYDEGEERNRGNFPPRFSGRQFPNYSSELNVNALELEDSALYLCASSWWGQGREQYFGPGTRLTVT.

V gene TRBV27 combines with J gene TRBJ1-1, with TRBD1 matching over 10 bases. The CDR3 consists of 15 residues. The V gene end was trimmed by 6 bases and the J gene end by 1 base; junction bases not matched to a gene: 5. Germline CDR1 is MNHEY and CDR2 is SMNVEV (reference sequence). CDR3 protein: CASSNRDRGNTEAFF. CDR3 nucleotides: TGTGCCAGCAGCAACCGGGACAGGGGGAACACTGAAGCTTTCTTT.

V is TRBV14 and J is TRBJ2-4, with D tentatively TRBD1 (7 bases). CDR3 size: 18 residues. Looked up from germline, CDR1 is SGHDN and CDR2 is FVKESK. V lost 0 bases to trimming and J lost 8 bases, with 23 bases between them. The CDR3 nucleotides read TGTGCCAGCAGCCAAGAGGGGGGCAAGGGGGCCCGGTCCCACATTCAGTACTTC. Encoded protein: CASSQEGGKGARSHIQYF. Complete variable domain (other parts from reference TRBV14 and TRBJ2-4): EAGVTQFPSHSVIEKGQTVTLRCDPISGHDNLYWYRRVMGKEIKFLLHFVKESKQDESGMPNNRFLAERTGGTYSTLKVQPAELEDSGVYFCASSQEGGKGARSHIQYFGAGTRLSVL.

The chain uses TRBV5-1 and TRBJ1-1, with D perhaps TRBD1 (6 bases). Trimming stripped 0 bases from V and 7 bases from J, with 16 bases between. Germline-derived CDR1 and CDR2 are SGHRS and YFSETQ. The CDR3 is 15 amino acids. The CDR3 bases are TGCGCCAGCAGCTTGGCACCCAGGGGAGTGCATGAAGCTTTCTTT. Translation: CASSLAPRGVHEAFF.

The chain combines TRBV7-8 with TRBJ1-1, with D unclear. CDR3 length: 15 residues. Trimming left V 10 bases short and J 2 bases short, with 20 bases between. Germline V CDR1 and CDR2: SGHVS, FQNEAQ. The CDR3 DNA reads TGTGCCACCTTAGTCGGGGAGGCTGCTAACACTGAAGCTTTCTTT. Translated: CATLVGEAANTEAFF.

This clone appeared a few times. The V gene is TRBV5-4, the J gene TRBJ2-7, with D hard to call. The CDR3 consists of 13 residues. With 4 bases removed from V and 1 base from J, the gap between germline ends came to 9 bases. CDR1 and CDR2 from the germline V gene are SGHNT and YYREEE (reference sequence). The CDR3 nucleotides read TGTGCCAGCAGCCGACCGGGTTCCTACGAGCAGTACTTC. The encoded protein is CASSRPGSYEQYF.

V usage is TRBV5-1 and J usage is TRBJ2-5; maybe TRBD2 (6 bases). The CDR3 is made up of 15 amino acids. V dropped 4 bases and J dropped 2 bases, with 15 bases sitting between them. Germline CDR1 and CDR2: SGHRS and YFSETQ. The CDR3 reads CASSKGGTEQETQYF. For the CDR3, the DNA is TGCGCCAGCAGCAAAGGAGGGACTGAACAAGAGACCCAGTACTTC.

The chain combines TRBV9 with TRBJ2-1, with 8 positions matching TRBD1. The CDR3 loop spans 16 amino acids. Germline CDR1 and CDR2: SGDLS and YYNGEE. The trim removed 3 bases at V and 5 bases at J, leaving 10 bases unmatched. The CDR3 protein is CASSAWGQALNNEQFF. The DNA for the CDR3 is TGTGCCAGCAGCGCCTGGGGACAGGCCCTAAACAATGAGCAGTTCTTC. The full variable domain, in which reference TRBV9 and TRBJ2-1 provide the parts outside the CDR3, is DSGVTQTPKHLITATGQRVTLRCSPRSGDLSVYWYQQSLDQGLQFLIQYYNGEERAKGNILERFSAQQFPDLHSELNLSSLELGDSALYFCASSAWGQALNNEQFFGPGTRLTVL.

The rearrangement uses TRBV7-8 and TRBJ2-1, with 12 bases identical to TRBD2. CDR1 is SGHVS and CDR2 is FQNEAQ in the germline V gene. J gave up 6 bases and V 6 bases, and 12 bases lay outside the gene matches. This CDR3 is built from 17 residues. CDR3 sequence (DNA): TGTGCCAGCAGTTTTGGTTTGCTAGCGGGGGGGCTCAATGAGCAGTTCTTC. Protein product: CASSFGLLAGGLNEQFF.

This chain uses TRBV6-5 with TRBJ2-3; 7 nucleotides line up with TRBD1. After removal of 4 bases from V and 3 bases from J, the junction contained 1 base not matched to a gene. This CDR3 region has 13 residues. CDR1 and CDR2 (germline): MNHEY, SVGAGI. CDR3 DNA sequence: TGTGCCAGCAGTTCACAGGGGACAGATACGCAGTATTTT. Translation gives CASSSQGTDTQYF.

The CDR3 loop is CSIRTGNTEAFF. The CDR3 region has the DNA TGCAGCATCAGGACAGGAAACACTGAAGCTTTCTTT. The chain combines TRBV29-1 with TRBJ1-1, with TRBD1 matching 7 bases. Germline trimming cut 8 bases from V and 2 bases from J; bases unmatched to any gene: 5. The CDR3 is made up of 12 amino acids. Per germline, CDR1 SQVTM and CDR2 ANQGSEA.

V is TRBV6-4 and J is TRBJ2-1; TRBD2 aligns across 9 bases. Germline V gene sequence: CDR1 MRHNA, CDR2 SNTAGT. The V gene end was trimmed by 0 bases and the J gene end by 7 bases; junction bases not matched to a gene: 1. The CDR3 runs 14 residues. The CDR3 here is CASSDSSGGNEQFF. The CDR3 nucleotides are TGTGCCAGCAGTGACTCCAGCGGGGGGAATGAGCAGTTCTTC.

This clone was found a few times. This sequence joins TRBV28 and TRBJ2-7; perhaps TRBD2 as D (6 bases). Germline-derived CDR1 and CDR2 are MDHEN and SYDVKM. CDR3 size: 18 residues. Trimming removed 5 bases at V and 2 bases at J, with 25 bases between. DNA for the CDR3: TGTGCCAGCAGTCTAGGGACTGGCGTTCGCAGGGCCACCTACGAGCAGTACTTC. This sequence encodes CASSLGTGVRRATYEQYF.